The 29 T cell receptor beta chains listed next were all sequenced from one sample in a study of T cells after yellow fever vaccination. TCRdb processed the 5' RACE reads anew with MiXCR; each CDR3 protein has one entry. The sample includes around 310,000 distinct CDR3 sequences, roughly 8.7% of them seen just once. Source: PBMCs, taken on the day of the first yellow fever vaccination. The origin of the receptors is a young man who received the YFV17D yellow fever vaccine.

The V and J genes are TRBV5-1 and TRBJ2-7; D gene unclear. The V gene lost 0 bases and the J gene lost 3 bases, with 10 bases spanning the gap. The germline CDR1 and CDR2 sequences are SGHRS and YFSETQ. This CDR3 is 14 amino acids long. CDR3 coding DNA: TGCGCCAGCAGCTTGGGAGGTAGAGACTACGAGCAGTACTTC. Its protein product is CASSLGGRDYEQYF.

The CDR3 DNA is TGTGCCAGCAGCGTAGGGACGACTAGCGGCCCAGATACGCAGTATTTT. It is translated as CASSVGTTSGPDTQYF. The V call is TRBV9, the J call TRBJ2-3; 9 bases are shared with TRBD2. V gave up 0 bases and J gave up 4 bases; unmatched junction bases: 6. Germline V lookup: CDR1 SGDLS, CDR2 YYNGEE. CDR3 length equals 16 residues.

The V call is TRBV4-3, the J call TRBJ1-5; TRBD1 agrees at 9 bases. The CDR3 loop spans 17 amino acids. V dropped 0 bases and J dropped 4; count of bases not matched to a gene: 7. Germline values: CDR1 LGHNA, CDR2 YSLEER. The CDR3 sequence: CASSQDLGQGRNQPQHF. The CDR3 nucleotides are TGCGCCAGCAGCCAAGATCTGGGACAGGGTCGAAATCAGCCCCAGCATTTT.

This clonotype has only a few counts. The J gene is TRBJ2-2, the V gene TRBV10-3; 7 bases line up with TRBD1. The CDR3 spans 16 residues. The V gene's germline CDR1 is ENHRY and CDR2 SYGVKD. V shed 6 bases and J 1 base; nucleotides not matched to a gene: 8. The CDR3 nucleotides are TGTGCCATCAGGGAGCCGGGGACAGTGAACACCGGGGAGCTGTTTTTT. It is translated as CAIREPGTVNTGELFF.

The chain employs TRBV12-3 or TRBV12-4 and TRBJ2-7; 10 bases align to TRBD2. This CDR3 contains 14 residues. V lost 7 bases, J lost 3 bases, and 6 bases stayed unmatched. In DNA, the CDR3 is TGTGCCAGCAATCTTAGCGGGGGGAGCTACGAGCAGTACTTC. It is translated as CASNLSGGSYEQYF.

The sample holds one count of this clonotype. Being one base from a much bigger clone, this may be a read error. The CDR3: CASRPPVGTSYEQYF. CDR3 in DNA: TGTGCCAGCAGGCCTCCGGTAGGGACGTCCTACGAGCAGTACTTC. The V and J genes are TRBV6-1 and TRBJ2-7, with D perhaps matching TRBD1 or TRBD2 (5 bases each). This CDR3 is built from 15 residues. The germline CDR1 and CDR2 sequences are MNHNS and SASEGT. V dropped 6 bases and J dropped 1 base, with 16 bases sitting between them.

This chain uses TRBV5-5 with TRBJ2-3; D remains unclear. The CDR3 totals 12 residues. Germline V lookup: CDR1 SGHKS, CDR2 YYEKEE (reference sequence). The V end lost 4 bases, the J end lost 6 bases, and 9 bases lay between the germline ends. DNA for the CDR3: TGTGCCAGCAGCCTACCTCCGGATACGCAGTATTTT. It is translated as CASSLPPDTQYF.

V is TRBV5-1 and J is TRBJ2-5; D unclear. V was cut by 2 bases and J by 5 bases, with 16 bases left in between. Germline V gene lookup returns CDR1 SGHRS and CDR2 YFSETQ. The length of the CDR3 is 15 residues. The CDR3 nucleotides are TGCGCCAGCAGCTTAGCTGTGGGTGCCTATGAGACCCAGTACTTC. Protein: CASSLAVGAYETQYF. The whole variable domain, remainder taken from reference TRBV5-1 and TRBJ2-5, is KAGVTQTPRYLIKTRGQQVTLSCSPISGHRSVSWYQQTPGQGLQFLFEYFSETQRNKGNFPGRFSGRQFSNSRSEMNVSTLELGDSALYLCASSLAVGAYETQYFGPGTRLLVL.

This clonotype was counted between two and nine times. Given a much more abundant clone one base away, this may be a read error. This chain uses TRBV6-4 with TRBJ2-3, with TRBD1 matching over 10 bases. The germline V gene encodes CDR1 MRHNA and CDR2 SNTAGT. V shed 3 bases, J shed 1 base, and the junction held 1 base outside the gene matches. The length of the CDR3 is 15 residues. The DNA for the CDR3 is TGTGCCAGCAGTGAGGGGACAGGGGGCACAGATACGCAGTATTTT. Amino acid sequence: CASSEGTGGTDTQYF.

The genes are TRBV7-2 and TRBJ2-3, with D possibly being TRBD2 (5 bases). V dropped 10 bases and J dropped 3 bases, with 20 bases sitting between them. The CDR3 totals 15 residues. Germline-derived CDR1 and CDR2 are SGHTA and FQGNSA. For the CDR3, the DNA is TGTGCCACAACACCTACGAGGGTGGTAACAGATACGCAGTATTTT. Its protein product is CATTPTRVVTDTQYF.

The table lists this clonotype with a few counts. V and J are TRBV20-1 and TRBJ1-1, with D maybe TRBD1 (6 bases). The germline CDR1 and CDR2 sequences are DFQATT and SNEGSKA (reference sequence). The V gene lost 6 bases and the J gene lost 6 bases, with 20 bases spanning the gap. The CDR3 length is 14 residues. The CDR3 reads CSAKRRQADAEAFF. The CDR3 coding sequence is TGCAGTGCGAAGCGCCGACAGGCCGACGCTGAAGCTTTCTTT.

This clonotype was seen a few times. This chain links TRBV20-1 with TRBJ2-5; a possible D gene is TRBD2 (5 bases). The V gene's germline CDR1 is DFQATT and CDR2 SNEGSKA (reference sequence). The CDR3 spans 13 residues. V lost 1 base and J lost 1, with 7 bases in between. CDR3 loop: CSARAGSQETQYF. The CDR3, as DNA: TGCAGTGCTAGAGCGGGGTCCCAAGAGACCCAGTACTTC.

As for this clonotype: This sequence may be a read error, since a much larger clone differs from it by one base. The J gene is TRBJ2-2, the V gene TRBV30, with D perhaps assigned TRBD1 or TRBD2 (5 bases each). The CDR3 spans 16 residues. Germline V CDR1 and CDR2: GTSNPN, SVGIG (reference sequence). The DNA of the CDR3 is TGTGCCTGGAGTAGGTCCGGGACCGTTGACACCGGGGAGCAGTTTTTT. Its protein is CAWSRSGTVDTGEQFF.

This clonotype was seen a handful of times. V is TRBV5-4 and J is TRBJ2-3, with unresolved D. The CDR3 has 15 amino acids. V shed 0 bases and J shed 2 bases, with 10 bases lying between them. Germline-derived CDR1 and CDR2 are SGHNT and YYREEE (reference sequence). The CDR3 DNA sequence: TGTGCCAGCAGCTTGGTAGGGTCTCCCACAGATACGCAGTATTTT. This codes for CASSLVGSPTDTQYF.

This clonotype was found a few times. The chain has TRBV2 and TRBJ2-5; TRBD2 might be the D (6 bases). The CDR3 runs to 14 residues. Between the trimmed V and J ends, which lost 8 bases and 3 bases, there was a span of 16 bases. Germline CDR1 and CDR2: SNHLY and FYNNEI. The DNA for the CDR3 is TGTGCCAGCGCTGCGGGGAGCCAAGAAGAGACCCAGTACTTC. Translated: CASAAGSQEETQYF.

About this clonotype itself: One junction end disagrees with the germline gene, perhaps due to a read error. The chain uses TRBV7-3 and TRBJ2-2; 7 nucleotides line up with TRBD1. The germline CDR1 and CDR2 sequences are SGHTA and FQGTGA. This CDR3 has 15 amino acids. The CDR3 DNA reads TGTGCCAGCAGCACCCAGAGACAGGGCGCCGGGGAGCCGTTTTTT. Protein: CASSTQRQGAGEPFF.

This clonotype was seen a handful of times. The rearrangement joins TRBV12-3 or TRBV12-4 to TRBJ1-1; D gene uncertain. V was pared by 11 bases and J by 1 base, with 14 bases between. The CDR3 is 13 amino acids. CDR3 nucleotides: TGTGCCTGTTCGATAGTGGGGAACACTGAAGCTTTCTTT. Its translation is CACSIVGNTEAFF.

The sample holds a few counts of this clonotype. The CDR3 DNA follows: TGCGCCAGCAGCCAAGATCCGCCAGGGACGGTGAACACTGAAGCTTTCTTT. The encoded protein is CASSQDPPGTVNTEAFF. V and J are TRBV4-1 and TRBJ1-1, with D possibly TRBD1 on 5 matching bases. Germline CDR1 MGHRA, CDR2 YSYEKL. V lost 0 bases to trimming and J lost 0 bases, with 14 bases between them. This CDR3 is 17 amino acids long.

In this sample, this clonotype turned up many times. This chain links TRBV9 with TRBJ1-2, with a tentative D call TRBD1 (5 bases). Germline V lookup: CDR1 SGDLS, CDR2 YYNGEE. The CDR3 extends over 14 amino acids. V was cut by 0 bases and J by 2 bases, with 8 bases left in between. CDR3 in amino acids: CASSVAGQNYGYTF. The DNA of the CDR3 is TGTGCCAGCAGCGTAGCAGGGCAGAACTATGGCTACACCTTC.

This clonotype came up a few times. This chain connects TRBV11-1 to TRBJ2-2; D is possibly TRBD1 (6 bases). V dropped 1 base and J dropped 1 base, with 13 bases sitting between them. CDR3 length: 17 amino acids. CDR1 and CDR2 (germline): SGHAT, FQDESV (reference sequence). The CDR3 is CASSLVPRTVNTGELFF. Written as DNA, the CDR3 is TGTGCCAGCAGCTTAGTTCCGCGGACAGTGAACACCGGGGAGCTGTTTTTT.

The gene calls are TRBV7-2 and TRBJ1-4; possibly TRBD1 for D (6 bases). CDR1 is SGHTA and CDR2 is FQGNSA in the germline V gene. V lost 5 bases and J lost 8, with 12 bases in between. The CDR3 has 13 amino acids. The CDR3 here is CASSRGAREKLFF. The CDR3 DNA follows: TGTGCCAGCAGCCGGGGGGCCCGCGAAAAACTGTTTTTT. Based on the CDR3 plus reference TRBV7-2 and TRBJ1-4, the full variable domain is GAGVSQSPSNKVTEKGKDVELRCDPISGHTALYWYRQSLGQGLEFLIYFQGNSAPDKSGLPSDRFSAERTGGSVSTLTIQRTQQEDSAVYLCASSRGAREKLFFGSGTQLSVL.

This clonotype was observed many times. The CDR3 nucleotides are TGTGCCAGTAGTATAGATGGGGCAGGAGGCAATCAGCCCCAGCATTTT. It specifies CASSIDGAGGNQPQHF. The V gene is TRBV19, the J gene TRBJ1-5, with TRBD1 as a possible D gene (5 bases). V lost 0 bases and J lost 2, with 11 bases in between. The CDR3 sequence is 16 residues long. Germline CDR1 and CDR2: LNHDA and SQIVND (reference sequence). The whole variable domain, remainder taken from reference TRBV19 and TRBJ1-5, is DGGITQSPKYLFRKEGQNVTLSCEQNLNHDAMYWYRQDPGQGLRLIYYSQIVNDFQKGDIAEGYSVSREKKESFPLTVTSAQKNPTAFYLCASSIDGAGGNQPQHFGDGTRLSIL.

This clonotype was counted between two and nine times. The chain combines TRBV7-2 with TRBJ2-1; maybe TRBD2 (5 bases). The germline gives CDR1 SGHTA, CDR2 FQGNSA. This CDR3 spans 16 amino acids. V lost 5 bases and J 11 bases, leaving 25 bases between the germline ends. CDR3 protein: CASSIGPGASLIQQFF. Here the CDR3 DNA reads TGTGCCAGCAGCATTGGACCAGGAGCTAGCCTAATCCAGCAGTTCTTC. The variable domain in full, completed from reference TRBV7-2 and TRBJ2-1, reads GAGVSQSPSNKVTEKGKDVELRCDPISGHTALYWYRQSLGQGLEFLIYFQGNSAPDKSGLPSDRFSAERTGGSVSTLTIQRTQQEDSAVYLCASSIGPGASLIQQFFGPGTRLTVL.

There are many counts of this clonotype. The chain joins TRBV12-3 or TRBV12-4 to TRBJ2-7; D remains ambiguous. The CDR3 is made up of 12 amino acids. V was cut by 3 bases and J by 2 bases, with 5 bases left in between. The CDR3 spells CASSFNTYEQYV. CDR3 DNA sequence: TGTGCCAGCAGTTTTAACACCTACGAGCAGTACGTC.

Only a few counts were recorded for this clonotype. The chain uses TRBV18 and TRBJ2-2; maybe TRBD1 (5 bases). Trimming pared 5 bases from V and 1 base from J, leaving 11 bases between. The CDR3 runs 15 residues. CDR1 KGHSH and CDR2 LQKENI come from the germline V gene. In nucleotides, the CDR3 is TGTGCCAGCTCAGCTTCTCAGGGGAACACCGGGGAGCTGTTTTTT. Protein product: CASSASQGNTGELFF.

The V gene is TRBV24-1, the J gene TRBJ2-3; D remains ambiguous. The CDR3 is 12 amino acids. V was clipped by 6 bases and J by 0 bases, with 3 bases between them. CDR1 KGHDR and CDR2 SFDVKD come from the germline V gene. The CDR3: CATSLSTDTQYF. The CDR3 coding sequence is TGTGCCACCAGTTTGAGCACAGATACGCAGTATTTT.

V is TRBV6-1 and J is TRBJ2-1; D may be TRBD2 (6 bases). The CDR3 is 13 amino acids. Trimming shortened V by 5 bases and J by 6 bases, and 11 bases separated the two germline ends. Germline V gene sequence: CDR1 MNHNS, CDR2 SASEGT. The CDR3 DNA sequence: TGTGCCAGCAGTCGGACTATCCGCAATGAGCAGTTCTTC. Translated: CASSRTIRNEQFF.

The CDR3 protein is CASAGPSVEQYV. As DNA, the CDR3 is TGTGCCAGTGCGGGGCCGTCAGTCGAGCAGTACGTC. This chain links TRBV7-9 with TRBJ2-7; a weak D match, TRBD2 (6 bases). The CDR3 runs 12 residues. V gave up 9 bases and J gave up 6 bases, with 15 bases separating them. Germline V gene lookup returns CDR1 SEHNR and CDR2 FQNEAQ (reference sequence).

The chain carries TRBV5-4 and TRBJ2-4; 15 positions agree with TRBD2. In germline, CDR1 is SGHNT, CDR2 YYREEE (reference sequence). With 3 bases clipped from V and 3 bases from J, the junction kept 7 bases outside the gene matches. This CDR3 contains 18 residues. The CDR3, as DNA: TGTGCCAGCAGCTCCGGACTAGCGGGGGGGCGGGGCAAAAACATTCAGTACTTC. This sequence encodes CASSSGLAGGRGKNIQYF.